This T cell receptor (beta chain) was sequenced for a study of OX40 agonist ivuxolimab in advanced cancers. Study summary: Ivuxolimab, an antibody acting as an agonist of OX40 (CD134), was used to treat patients. The study, taken as a whole, reports: Among T cells, CD8+ cells averaged more expanded clones than CD4+ cells.

The data were produced by immunoSEQ multiplex PCR, yet TCRdb's version contains in-frame clones alone and is incomplete. The sample holds tens of thousands of clones, roughly 80% seen once. This CDR3 region has 13 residues. The germline V and J ends were trimmed by 0 bases and 6 bases, with 3 bases remaining between them. Germline loops: CDR1 SGHAT, CDR2 FQNNGV. This clone was counted a few times. The antigen is undetermined. This clonotype was sampled from an adult with an advanced solid tumor such as melanoma, head and neck, liver or kidney cancer. The rearrangement uses TRBV11-2 and TRBJ1-6; D remains unclear. Material: CD4+ or CD8+ T cells sorted from blood, obtained in a trial of the OX40 agonist ivuxolimab. The CDR3 sequence: CASSLDSNSPLHF. CDR3 in DNA: TGTGCCAGCAGCTTAGACAGTAATTCACCCCTCCACTTT.